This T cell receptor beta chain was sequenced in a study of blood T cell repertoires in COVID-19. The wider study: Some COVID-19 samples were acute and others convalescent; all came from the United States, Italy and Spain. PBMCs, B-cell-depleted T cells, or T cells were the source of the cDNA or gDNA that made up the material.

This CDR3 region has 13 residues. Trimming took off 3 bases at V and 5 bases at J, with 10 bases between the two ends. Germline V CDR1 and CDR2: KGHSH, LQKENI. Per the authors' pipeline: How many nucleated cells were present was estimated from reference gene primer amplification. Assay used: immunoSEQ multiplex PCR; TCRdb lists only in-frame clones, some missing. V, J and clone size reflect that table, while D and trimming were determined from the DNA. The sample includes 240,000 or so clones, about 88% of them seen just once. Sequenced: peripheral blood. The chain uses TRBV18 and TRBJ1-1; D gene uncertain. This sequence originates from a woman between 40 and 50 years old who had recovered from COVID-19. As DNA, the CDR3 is TGTGCCAGCTCACCTGCGGGATGGACTGAAGCTTTCTTT. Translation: CASSPAGWTEAFF.